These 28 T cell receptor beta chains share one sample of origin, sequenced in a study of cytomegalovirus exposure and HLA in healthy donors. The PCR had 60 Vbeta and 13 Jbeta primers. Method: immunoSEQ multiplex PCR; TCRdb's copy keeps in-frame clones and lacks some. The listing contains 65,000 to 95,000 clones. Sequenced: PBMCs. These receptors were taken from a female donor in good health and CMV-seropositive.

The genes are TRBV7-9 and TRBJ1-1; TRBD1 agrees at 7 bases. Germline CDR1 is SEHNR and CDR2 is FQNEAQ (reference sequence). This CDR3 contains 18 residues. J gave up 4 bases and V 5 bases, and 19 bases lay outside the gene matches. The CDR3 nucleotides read TGTGCCAGCAGCCGAGGGGGCGGGATACCTCCCAGCAGCACTGAAGCTTTCTTT. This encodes CASSRGGGIPPSSTEAFF.

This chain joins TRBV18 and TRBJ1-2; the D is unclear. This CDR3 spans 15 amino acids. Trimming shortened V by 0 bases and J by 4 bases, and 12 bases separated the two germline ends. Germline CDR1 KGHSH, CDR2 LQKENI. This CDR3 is CASSPPIAASYGYTF. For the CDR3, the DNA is TGTGCCAGCTCACCACCAATTGCGGCCAGCTATGGCTACACCTTC.

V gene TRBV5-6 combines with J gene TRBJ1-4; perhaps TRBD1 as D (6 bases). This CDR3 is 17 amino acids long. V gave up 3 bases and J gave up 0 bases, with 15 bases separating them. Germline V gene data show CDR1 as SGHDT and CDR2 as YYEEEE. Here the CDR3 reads CASSSLGDTSTNEKLFF. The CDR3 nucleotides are TGTGCCAGCAGCTCATTGGGGGACACCTCAACTAATGAAAAACTGTTTTTT.

The CDR3 nucleotides read TGCGCCAGCAGCAAGGGACAGGCCTATGGCTACACCTTC. Translating it yields CASSKGQAYGYTF. The chain combines TRBV5-1 with TRBJ1-2; 8 nucleotides match TRBD1. J lost 4 bases, V lost 4 bases, and 3 bases had no gene match. Germline V gene sequence: CDR1 SGHRS, CDR2 YFSETQ. The length of the CDR3 is 13 residues. The variable domain in full, completed from reference TRBV5-1 and TRBJ1-2, reads KAGVTQTPRYLIKTRGQQVTLSCSPISGHRSVSWYQQTPGQGLQFLFEYFSETQRNKGNFPGRFSGRQFSNSRSEMNVSTLELGDSALYLCASSKGQAYGYTFGSGTRLTVV.

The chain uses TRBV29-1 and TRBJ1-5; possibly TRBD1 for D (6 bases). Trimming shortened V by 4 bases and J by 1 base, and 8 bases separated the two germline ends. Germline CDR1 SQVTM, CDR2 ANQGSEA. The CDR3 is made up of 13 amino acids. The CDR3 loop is CSVGGQSNQPQHF. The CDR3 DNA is TGCAGCGTTGGCGGACAGAGCAATCAGCCCCAGCATTTT.

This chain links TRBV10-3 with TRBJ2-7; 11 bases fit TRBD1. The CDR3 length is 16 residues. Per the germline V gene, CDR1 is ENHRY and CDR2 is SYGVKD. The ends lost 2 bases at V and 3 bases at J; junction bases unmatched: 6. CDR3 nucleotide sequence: TGTGCCATCAGTGAGATGGACAGGGGGCGTCGCTACGAGCAGTACTTC. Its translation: CAISEMDRGRRYEQYF.

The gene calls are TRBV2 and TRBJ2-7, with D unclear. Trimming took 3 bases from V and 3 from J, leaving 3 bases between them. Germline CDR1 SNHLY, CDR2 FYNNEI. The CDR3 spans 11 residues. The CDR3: CASSDNYEQYF. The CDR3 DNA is TGTGCCAGCAGTGATAACTACGAGCAGTACTTC.

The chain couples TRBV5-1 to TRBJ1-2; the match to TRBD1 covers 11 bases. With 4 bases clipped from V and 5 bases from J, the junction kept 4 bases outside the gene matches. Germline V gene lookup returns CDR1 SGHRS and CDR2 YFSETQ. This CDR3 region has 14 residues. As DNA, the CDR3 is TGCGCCAGCAGCCCGGGACAGGGGGAATATGGCTACACCTTC. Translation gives CASSPGQGEYGYTF. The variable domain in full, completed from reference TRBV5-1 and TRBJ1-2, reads KAGVTQTPRYLIKTRGQQVTLSCSPISGHRSVSWYQQTPGQGLQFLFEYFSETQRNKGNFPGRFSGRQFSNSRSEMNVSTLELGDSALYLCASSPGQGEYGYTFGSGTRLTVV.

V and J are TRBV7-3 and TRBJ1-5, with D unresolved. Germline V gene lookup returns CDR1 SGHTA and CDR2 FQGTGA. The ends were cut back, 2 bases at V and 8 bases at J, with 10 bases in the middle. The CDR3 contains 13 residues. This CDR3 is CASSLSAGKPQHF. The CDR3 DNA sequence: TGTGCCAGCAGCTTATCGGCCGGGAAGCCCCAGCATTTT.

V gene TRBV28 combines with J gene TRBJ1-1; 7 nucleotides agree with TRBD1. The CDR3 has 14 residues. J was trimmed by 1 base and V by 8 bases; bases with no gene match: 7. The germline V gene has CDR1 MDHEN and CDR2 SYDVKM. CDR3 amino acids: CASCTGAGNTEAFF. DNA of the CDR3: TGTGCCAGCTGTACAGGGGCAGGGAACACTGAAGCTTTCTTT.

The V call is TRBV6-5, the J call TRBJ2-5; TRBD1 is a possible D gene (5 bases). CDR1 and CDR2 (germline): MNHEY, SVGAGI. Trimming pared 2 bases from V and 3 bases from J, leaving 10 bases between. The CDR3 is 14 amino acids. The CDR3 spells CASSYDAGKETQYF. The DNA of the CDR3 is TGTGCCAGCAGTTACGATGCAGGGAAAGAGACCCAGTACTTC.

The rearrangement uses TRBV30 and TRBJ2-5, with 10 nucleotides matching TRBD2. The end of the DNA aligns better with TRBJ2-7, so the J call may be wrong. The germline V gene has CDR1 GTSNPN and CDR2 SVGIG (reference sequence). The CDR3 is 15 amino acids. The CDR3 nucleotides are TGTGCCTGGAGTTTTACTAGCGGGACCTCCTACGAGCAGTACTTC. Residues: CAWSFTSGTSYEQYF.

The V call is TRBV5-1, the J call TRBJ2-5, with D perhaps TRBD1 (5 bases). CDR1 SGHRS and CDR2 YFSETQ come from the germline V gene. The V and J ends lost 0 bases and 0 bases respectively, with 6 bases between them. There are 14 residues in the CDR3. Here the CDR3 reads CASSLGQNQETQYF. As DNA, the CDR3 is TGCGCCAGCAGCTTGGGACAGAACCAAGAGACCCAGTACTTC.

The CDR3 nucleotides are TGTGCCAGCAGTACGCCCGGGGGGAACACCGGGGAGCTGTTTTTT. It codes for CASSTPGGNTGELFF. The chain links TRBV28 to TRBJ2-2; a weak D match, TRBD2 (6 bases). V was pared by 5 bases and J by 1 base, with 11 bases between. Per germline, CDR1 MDHEN and CDR2 SYDVKM. This CDR3 spans 15 amino acids.

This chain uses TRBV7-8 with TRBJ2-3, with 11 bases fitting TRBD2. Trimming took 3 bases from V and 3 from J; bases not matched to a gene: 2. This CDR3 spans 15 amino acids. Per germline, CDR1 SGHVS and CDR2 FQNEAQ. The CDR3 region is CASSLTSGTTDTQYF. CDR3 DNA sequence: TGTGCCAGCAGCTTGACTAGCGGGACAACAGATACGCAGTATTTT.

CDR3 sequence: CASSPKMQETQYF. Written as DNA, the CDR3 is TGTGCCAGCTCACCCAAAATGCAAGAGACCCAGTACTTC. The chain has TRBV18 and TRBJ2-5, with unresolved D. Trimming pared 3 bases from V and 2 bases from J, leaving 7 bases between. The CDR3 is 13 residues long. CDR1 is KGHSH and CDR2 is LQKENI in the germline V gene.

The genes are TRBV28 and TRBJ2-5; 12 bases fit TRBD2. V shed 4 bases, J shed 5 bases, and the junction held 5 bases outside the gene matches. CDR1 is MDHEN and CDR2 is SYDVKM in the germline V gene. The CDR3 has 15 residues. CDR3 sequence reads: CASSSGLAGRETQYF. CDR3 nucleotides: TGTGCCAGCAGTTCAGGACTAGCGGGGCGGGAGACCCAGTACTTC.

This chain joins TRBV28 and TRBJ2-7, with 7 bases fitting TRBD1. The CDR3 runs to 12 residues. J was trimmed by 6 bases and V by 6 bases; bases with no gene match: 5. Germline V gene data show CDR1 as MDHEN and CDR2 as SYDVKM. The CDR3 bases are TGTGCCAGCAGCCCAGGGGGAGTCGAGCAGTACTTC. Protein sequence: CASSPGGVEQYF.

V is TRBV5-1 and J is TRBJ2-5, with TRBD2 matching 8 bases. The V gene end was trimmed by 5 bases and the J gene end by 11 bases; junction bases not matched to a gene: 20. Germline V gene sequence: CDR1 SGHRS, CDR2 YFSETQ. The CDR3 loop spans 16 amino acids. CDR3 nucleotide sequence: TGCGCCAGCAGTTGGGAGCGGGGGCCTTCCTACAATGAGCAGTACTTC. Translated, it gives CASSWERGPSYNEQYF. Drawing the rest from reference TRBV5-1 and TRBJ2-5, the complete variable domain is KAGVTQTPRYLIKTRGQQVTLSCSPISGHRSVSWYQQTPGQGLQFLFEYFSETQRNKGNFPGRFSGRQFSNSRSEMNVSTLELGDSALYLCASSWERGPSYNEQYFGPGTRLLVL.

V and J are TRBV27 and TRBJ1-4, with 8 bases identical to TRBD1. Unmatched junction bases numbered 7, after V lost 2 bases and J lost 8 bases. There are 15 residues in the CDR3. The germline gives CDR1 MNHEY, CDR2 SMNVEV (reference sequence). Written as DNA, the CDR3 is TGTGCCAGCAGTTTAGACAGGGGAGGTATGGAAAAACTGTTTTTT. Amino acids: CASSLDRGGMEKLFF.

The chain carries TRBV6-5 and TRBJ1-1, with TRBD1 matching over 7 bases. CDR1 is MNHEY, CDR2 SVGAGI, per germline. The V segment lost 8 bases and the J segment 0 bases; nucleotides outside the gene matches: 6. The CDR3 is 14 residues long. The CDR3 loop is CASCPGQMNTEAFF. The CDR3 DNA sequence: TGTGCCAGCTGCCCGGGACAGATGAACACTGAAGCTTTCTTT.

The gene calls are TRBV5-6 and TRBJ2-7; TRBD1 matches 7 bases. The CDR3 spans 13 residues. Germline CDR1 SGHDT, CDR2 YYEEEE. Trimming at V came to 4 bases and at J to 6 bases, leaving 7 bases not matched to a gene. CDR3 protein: CASSLDRTGEQYF. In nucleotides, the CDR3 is TGTGCCAGCAGCCTGGACAGGACGGGCGAGCAGTACTTC.

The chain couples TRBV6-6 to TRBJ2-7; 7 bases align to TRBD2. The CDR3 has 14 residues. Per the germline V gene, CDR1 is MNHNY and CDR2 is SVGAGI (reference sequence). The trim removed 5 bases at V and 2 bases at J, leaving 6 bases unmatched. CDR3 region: CASSVRGSAYEQYF. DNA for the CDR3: TGTGCCAGCAGTGTCCGCGGGAGTGCCTACGAGCAGTACTTC.

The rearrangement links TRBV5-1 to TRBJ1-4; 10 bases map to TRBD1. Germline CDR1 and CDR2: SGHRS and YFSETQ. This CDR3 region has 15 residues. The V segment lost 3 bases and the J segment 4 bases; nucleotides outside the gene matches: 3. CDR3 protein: CASSWTGGHNEKLFF. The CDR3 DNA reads TGCGCCAGCAGCTGGACAGGGGGGCATAATGAAAAACTGTTTTTT.

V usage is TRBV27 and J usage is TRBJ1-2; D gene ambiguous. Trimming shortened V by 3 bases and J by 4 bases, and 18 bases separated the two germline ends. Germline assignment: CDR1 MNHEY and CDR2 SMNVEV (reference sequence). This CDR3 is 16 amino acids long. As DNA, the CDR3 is TGTGCCAGCAGTTTTAAGGTCCCGGGAATACTCTATGGCTACACCTTC. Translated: CASSFKVPGILYGYTF.

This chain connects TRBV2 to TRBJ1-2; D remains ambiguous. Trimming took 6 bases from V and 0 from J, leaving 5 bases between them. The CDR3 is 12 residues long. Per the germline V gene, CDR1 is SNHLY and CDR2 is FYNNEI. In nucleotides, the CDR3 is TGTGCCAGCAGGTTAGCTAACTATGGCTACACCTTC. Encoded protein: CASRLANYGYTF.

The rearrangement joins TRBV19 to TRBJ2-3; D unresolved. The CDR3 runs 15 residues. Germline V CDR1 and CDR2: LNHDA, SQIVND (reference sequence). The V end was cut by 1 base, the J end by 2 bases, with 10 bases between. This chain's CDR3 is CASSIVFGFTDTQYF. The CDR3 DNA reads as TGTGCCAGTAGTATAGTGTTCGGGTTCACAGATACGCAGTATTTT.

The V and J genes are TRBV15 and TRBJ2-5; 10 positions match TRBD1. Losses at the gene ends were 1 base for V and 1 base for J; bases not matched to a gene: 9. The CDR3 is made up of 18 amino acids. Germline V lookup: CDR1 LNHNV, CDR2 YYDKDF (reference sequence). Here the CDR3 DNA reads TGTGCCACCAGCAGAGTTGGGGACAGGGGTTACTTCCAAGAGACCCAGTACTTC. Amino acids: CATSRVGDRGYFQETQYF.